What follows are 13 T cell receptor beta chains derived from one specimen sequenced in a study of blood T cell repertoires in COVID-19. The protocol was immunoSEQ multiplex PCR, while the TCRdb copy is restricted to in-frame clones and leaves out a portion. The repertoire holds about 81,000 clones, with roughly 82% as singletons. The material sequenced was peripheral blood. Every receptor here comes from a human donor in a cohort sampled during active COVID-19.

The DNA for the CDR3 is TGTGCCAGCTCACCCGGACAGGGGAGGGCTGAAGCTTTCTTT. Translated: CASSPGQGRAEAFF. This chain links TRBV18 with TRBJ1-1; 9 bases line up with TRBD1. Germline V lookup: CDR1 KGHSH, CDR2 LQKENI. J was trimmed by 6 bases and V by 3 bases; bases with no gene match: 5. This CDR3 contains 14 residues.

The rearrangement links TRBV3-1 (or the pseudogene TRBV3-2) to TRBJ2-1; 10 bases align to TRBD2. Germline V gene lookup returns CDR1 LGHDT and CDR2 YNNKEL (reference sequence). There are 16 residues in the CDR3. V gave up 1 base and J gave up 4 bases; unmatched junction bases: 4. The CDR3 DNA is TGTGCCAGCAGCCAAGTCTTACTAGCGGGATACAATGAGCAGTTCTTC. It specifies CASSQVLLAGYNEQFF.

V and J are TRBV25-1 and TRBJ1-1; no firm D call. Deletions cut 4 bases from V and 1 base from J, with 7 bases between. CDR3 size: 13 residues. Germline V gives CDR1 MGHDK, CDR2 SYGVNS. Written as DNA, the CDR3 is TGTGCCAGCAGTGGGGCGGGGAACACTGAAGCTTTCTTT. It codes for CASSGAGNTEAFF. Looking up the rest from reference TRBV25-1 and TRBJ1-1 gives the full variable domain: EADIYQTPRYLVIGTGKKITLECSQTMGHDKMYWYQQDPGMELHLIHYSYGVNSTEKGDLSSESTVSRIRTEHFPLTLESARPSHTSQYLCASSGAGNTEAFFGQGTRLTVV.

V usage is TRBV6-5 and J usage is TRBJ2-5; a possible D gene is TRBD2 (6 bases). The ends were cut back, 2 bases at V and 2 bases at J, with 9 bases in the middle. The CDR3 covers 14 residues. The germline V gene encodes CDR1 MNHEY and CDR2 SVGAGI. The chain's CDR3 is CASSYTGVQETQYF. The DNA for the CDR3 is TGTGCCAGCAGTTACACGGGAGTTCAAGAGACCCAGTACTTC.

V is TRBV10-3 and J is TRBJ1-5; D gene ambiguous. The V gene lost 1 base and the J gene lost 5 bases, with 9 bases spanning the gap. This CDR3 region has 14 residues. The germline V gene encodes CDR1 ENHRY and CDR2 SYGVKD. CDR3 bases: TGTGCCATCAGTGAGTTCGGGGTCGATCAGCCCCAGCATTTT. Its translation: CAISEFGVDQPQHF.

V and J are TRBV4-1 and TRBJ2-7, with 12 bases fitting TRBD2. This CDR3 region has 15 residues. CDR1 MGHRA and CDR2 YSYEKL come from the germline V gene. The V gene end was trimmed by 2 bases and the J gene end by 6 bases; junction bases not matched to a gene: 5. The CDR3 protein is CASSQLTSGGSEQYF. In nucleotides, the CDR3 is TGCGCCAGCAGCCAACTGACTAGCGGGGGTTCCGAGCAGTACTTC.

The chain combines TRBV3-1 (or the pseudogene TRBV3-2) with TRBJ1-1; 7 nucleotides align to TRBD1. J was trimmed by 3 bases and V by 4 bases; bases with no gene match: 8. The CDR3 loop spans 15 amino acids. The germline V gene has CDR1 LGHDT and CDR2 YNNKEL (reference sequence). The CDR3 reads CASSPRQGPYTEAFF. The CDR3 nucleotides are TGTGCCAGCAGCCCCCGACAGGGACCATACACTGAAGCTTTCTTT.

CDR3 DNA: TGTGCCAGCAGCGTAGACCAGGGGGCGCGGTACGAGCAGTACTTC. It encodes CASSVDQGARYEQYF. The gene calls are TRBV7-2 and TRBJ2-7; 8 nucleotides match TRBD1. The ends lost 5 bases at V and 4 bases at J; junction bases unmatched: 10. Germline CDR1 SGHTA, CDR2 FQGNSA. CDR3 size: 15 residues.

This clone was seen a few times. The rearrangement uses TRBV6-6 and TRBJ2-6, with D hard to call. In germline, CDR1 is MNHNY, CDR2 SVGAGI (reference sequence). This CDR3 contains 12 residues. The V end was cut by 6 bases, the J end by 2 bases, with 2 bases between. The CDR3 loop reads CASSTGANVLTF. CDR3 in DNA: TGTGCCAGCAGCACTGGGGCCAACGTCCTGACTTTC.

The chain joins TRBV19 to TRBJ1-4, with D possibly matching TRBD1 (6 bases). Germline CDR1 LNHDA, CDR2 SQIVND (reference sequence). Trimming removed 10 bases at V and 2 bases at J, with 17 bases between. CDR3 length equals 15 residues. This chain's CDR3 is CATRGGITTNEKLFF. The CDR3 DNA reads TGTGCCACACGGGGGGGCATCACGACTAATGAAAAACTGTTTTTT.

The chain carries TRBV18 and TRBJ1-1, with TRBD1 matching over 10 bases. V shed 1 base, J shed 2 bases, and the junction held 4 bases outside the gene matches. The CDR3 contains 16 residues. The germline gives CDR1 KGHSH, CDR2 LQKENI. CDR3: CASSPRTGGLNTEAFF. In DNA, the CDR3 is TGTGCCAGCTCACCACGGACAGGGGGGTTAAACACTGAAGCTTTCTTT.

The chain couples TRBV2 to TRBJ1-5; TRBD1 matches at 8 bases. CDR3 length: 15 residues. Unmatched junction bases numbered 9, after V lost 9 bases and J lost 2 bases. Germline CDR1 SNHLY, CDR2 FYNNEI. CDR3 amino acids: CASNPGGAGNQPQHF. The CDR3 DNA reads TGTGCCAGTAACCCAGGGGGCGCTGGCAATCAGCCCCAGCATTTT.

V gene TRBV7-9 combines with J gene TRBJ1-1; weak D call: TRBD1 (6 bases). The CDR3 runs 15 residues. V lost 5 bases to trimming and J lost 1 base, with 14 bases between them. Germline values: CDR1 SEHNR, CDR2 FQNEAQ (reference sequence). The CDR3 nucleotides read TGTGCCAGCAGCACTAGGAAGACAGGGAACACTGAAGCTTTCTTT. This gives the protein CASSTRKTGNTEAFF.